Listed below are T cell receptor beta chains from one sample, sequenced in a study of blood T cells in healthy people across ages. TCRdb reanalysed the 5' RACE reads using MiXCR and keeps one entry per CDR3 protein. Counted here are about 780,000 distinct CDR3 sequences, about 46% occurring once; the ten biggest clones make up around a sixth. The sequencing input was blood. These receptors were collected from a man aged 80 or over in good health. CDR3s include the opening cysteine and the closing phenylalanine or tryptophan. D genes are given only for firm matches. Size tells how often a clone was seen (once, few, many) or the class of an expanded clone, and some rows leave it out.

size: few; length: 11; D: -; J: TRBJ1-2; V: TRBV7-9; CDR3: CASSLYWGLTF; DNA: TGTGCCAGCAGCTTATATTGGGGACTCACCTTC
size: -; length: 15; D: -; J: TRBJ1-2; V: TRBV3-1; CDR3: CASSPTSETNYGYTF; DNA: TGTGCCAGCAGCCCCACCAGTGAAACTAACTATGGCTACACCTTC
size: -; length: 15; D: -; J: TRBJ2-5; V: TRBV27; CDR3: CASSYLGGTTREQYF; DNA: TGTGCCAGCAGTTATCTTGGCGGTACGACGAGGGAGCAGTACTTC
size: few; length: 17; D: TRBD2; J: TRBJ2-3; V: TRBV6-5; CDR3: CASSSPRTSGDPDTQYF; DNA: TGTGCCAGCAGTTCCCCCCGGACTAGCGGGGATCCAGATACGCAGTATTTT
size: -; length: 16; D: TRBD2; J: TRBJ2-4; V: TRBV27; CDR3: CASSDLAGVAKNIQYF; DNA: TGTGCCAGCAGTGACCTAGCGGGAGTCGCCAAAAACATTCAGTACTTC
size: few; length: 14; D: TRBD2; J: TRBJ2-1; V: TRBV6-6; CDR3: CASRGSGRENEQFF; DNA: TGTGCCAGCAGGGGTAGCGGGAGGGAGAATGAGCAGTTCTTC
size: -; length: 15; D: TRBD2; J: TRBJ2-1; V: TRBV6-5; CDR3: CASSYSAGGHNEQFF; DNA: TGTGCCAGCAGTTACTCGGCGGGAGGGCACAATGAGCAGTTCTTC
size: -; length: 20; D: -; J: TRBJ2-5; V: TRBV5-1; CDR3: CASSSWGGRGGTPINAEQYF; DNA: TGCGCCAGCAGCTCGTGGGGGGGGCGCGGGGGTACCCCTATTAATGCTGAGCAGTACTTC
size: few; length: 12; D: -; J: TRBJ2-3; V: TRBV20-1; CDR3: CSARKGGDTQYF; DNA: TGCAGTGCTAGAAAGGGGGGTGATACGCAGTATTTT
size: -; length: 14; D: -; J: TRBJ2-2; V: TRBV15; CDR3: CATSRGSDSGELFF; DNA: TGTGCCACCAGCAGAGGGTCAGATAGCGGGGAGCTGTTTTTT
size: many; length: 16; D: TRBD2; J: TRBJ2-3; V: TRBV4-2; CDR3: CASSQETSDSTDTQYF; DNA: TGTGCCAGCAGCCAAGAGACTAGCGATAGCACAGATACGCAGTATTTT
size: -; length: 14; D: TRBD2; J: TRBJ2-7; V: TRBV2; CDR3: CASRSLAGVGEQYF; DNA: TGTGCCAGCAGGTCCCTAGCGGGAGTGGGCGAGCAGTACTTC
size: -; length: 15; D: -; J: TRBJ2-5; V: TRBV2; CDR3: CAGRSNSPYQETQYF; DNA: TGTGCCGGCAGAAGTAATAGTCCGTACCAAGAGACCCAGTACTTC
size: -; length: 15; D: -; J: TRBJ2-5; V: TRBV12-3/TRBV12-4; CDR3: CASSSSRDSGETQYF; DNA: TGTGCCAGCAGTTCAAGCCGGGACAGCGGGGAGACCCAGTACTTC
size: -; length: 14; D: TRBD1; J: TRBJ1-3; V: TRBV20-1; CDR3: CSALRQGRGNTIYF; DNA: TGCAGTGCTCTCCGACAGGGGAGAGGAAACACCATATATTTT
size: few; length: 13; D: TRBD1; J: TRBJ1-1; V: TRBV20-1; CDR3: CSASPGTVSEAFF; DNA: TGCAGTGCTAGCCCTGGGACAGTATCAGAAGCTTTCTTT
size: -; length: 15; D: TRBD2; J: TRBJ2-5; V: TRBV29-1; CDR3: CSVEASGVYQETQYF; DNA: TGCAGCGTTGAGGCTAGCGGGGTGTACCAAGAGACCCAGTACTTC
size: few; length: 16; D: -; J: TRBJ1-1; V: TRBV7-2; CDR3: CASSLTPGRDRAEAFF; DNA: TGTGCCAGCAGCTTAACCCCGGGACGGGATAGGGCTGAAGCTTTCTTT
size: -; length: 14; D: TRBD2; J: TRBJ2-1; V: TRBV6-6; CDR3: CASAHSRELNEQFF; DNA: TGTGCCAGCGCCCACTCGCGGGAGTTAAATGAGCAGTTCTTC
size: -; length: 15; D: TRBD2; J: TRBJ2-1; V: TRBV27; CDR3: CASSLYLAGGNEQFF; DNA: TGTGCCAGCAGTTTATACCTAGCGGGAGGCAATGAGCAGTTCTTC
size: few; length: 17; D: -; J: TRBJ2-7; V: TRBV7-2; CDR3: CASSPFPELVKVGEQYF; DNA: TGTGCCAGCAGCCCCTTCCCCGAACTAGTAAAAGTTGGCGAGCAGTACTTC
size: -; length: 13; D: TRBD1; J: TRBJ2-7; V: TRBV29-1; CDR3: CSVEVRGTYEQYF; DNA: TGCAGCGTTGAGGTCAGGGGGACCTACGAGCAGTACTTC
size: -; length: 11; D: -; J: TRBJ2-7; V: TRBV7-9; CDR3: CASQGAHEQYF; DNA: TGTGCCAGCCAGGGCGCCCACGAGCAGTACTTC
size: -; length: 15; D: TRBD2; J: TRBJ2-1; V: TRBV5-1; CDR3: CASSRGTRRDNEQFF; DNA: TGCGCCAGCAGCCGAGGGACTAGAAGAGACAATGAGCAGTTCTTC
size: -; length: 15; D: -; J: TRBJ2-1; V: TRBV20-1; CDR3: CSARERIRGDNEQFF; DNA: TGCAGTGCTAGAGAGAGGATAAGGGGGGACAATGAGCAGTTCTTC
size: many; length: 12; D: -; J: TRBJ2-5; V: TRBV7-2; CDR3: CASSPNSETQYF; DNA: TGTGCCAGCAGCCCCAATAGTGAGACCCAGTACTTC
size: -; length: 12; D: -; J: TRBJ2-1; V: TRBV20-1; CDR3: CSTSSGRYFEFF; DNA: TGCAGTACTAGTTCAGGGCGATATTTCGAGTTCTTC
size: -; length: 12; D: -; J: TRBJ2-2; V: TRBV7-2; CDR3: CASSHGSGELFF; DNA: TGTGCCAGCAGCCACGGATCCGGGGAGCTGTTTTTT
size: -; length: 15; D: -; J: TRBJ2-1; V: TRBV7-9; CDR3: CASSLAGDAYNEQFF; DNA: TGTGCCAGCAGCTTAGCGGGGGATGCCTACAATGAGCAGTTCTTC
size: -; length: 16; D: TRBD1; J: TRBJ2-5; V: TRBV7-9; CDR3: CASSAARTGVRETQYF; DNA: TGTGCCAGCAGCGCAGCCCGGACAGGGGTAAGAGAGACCCAGTACTTC
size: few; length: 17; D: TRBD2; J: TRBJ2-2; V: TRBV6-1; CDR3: CASRGASGRLGTGELFF; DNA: TGTGCCAGCAGGGGAGCTAGCGGGAGGCTGGGCACCGGGGAGCTGTTTTTT
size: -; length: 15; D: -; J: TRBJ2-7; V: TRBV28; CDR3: CASSLVPGQRSEQYF; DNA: TGTGCCAGCAGTTTAGTTCCCGGGCAAAGGTCTGAGCAGTACTTC
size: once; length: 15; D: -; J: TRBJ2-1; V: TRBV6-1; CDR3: CASSESMGTYNEQFF; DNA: TGTGCCAGCAGTGAATCAATGGGGACCTACAATGAGCAGTTCTTC
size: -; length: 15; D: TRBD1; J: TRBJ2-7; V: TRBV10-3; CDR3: CAISEFRDRGNEQYF; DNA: TGTGCCATCAGTGAATTCCGGGACAGGGGTAACGAGCAGTACTTC
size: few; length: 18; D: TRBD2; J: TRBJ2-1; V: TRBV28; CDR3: CASSYEREVVLIYNEQFF; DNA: TGTGCCAGCAGTTATGAGCGGGAGGTAGTTCTAATTTACAATGAGCAGTTCTTC
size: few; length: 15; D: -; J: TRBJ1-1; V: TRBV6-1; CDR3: CASSDAGPRETEAFF; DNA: TGTGCCAGCAGTGACGCGGGGCCTCGGGAAACTGAAGCTTTCTTT